The clone carrying this TCR beta chain was seen only a few times. This sample is drawn from a study of blood T cells in healthy people across ages. A second PCR, run for roughly 7 to 12 cycles, used a sample-barcoded 5' primer plus a J-beta primer mix. TCRdb called the 5' RACE reads again in MiXCR, with one record for every CDR3 protein. This sample has about 730,000 distinct CDR3 sequences, with approximately 39% found just once. The germline gives CDR1 SGHVS, CDR2 FQNEAQ. V lost 5 bases, J lost 5 bases, and 11 bases stayed unmatched. The CDR3 length is 17 residues. The chain joins TRBV7-8 to TRBJ2-2; 10 positions match TRBD2. The sequenced sample was blood. The sequence derives from a woman between 55 and 75 years old in good health. Here the CDR3 reads CASSLFSGGAKTGELFF. CDR3 sequence (DNA): TGTGCCAGCAGCCTCTTCAGCGGGGGGGCTAAAACCGGGGAGCTGTTTTTT.